One sample yielded the 9 T cell receptor beta chains listed below, sequenced in a study of shared clonotypes between healthy human individuals. TCRdb's table, derived via immunoSEQ multiplex PCR, lists solely in-frame clones and lacks some. The table records about 960,000 clones, around 80% of them present only once. Material for sequencing was memory CD4+ T cells sorted from blood. Indicated subset: CD45RA-negative fraction. These receptor sequences come from a young man in good health.

This chain uses TRBV15 with TRBJ1-6; D possibly corresponds to TRBD1 (5 bases). The CDR3 covers 17 residues. CDR1 and CDR2 (germline): LNHNV, YYDKDF (reference sequence). Trimming took off 0 bases at V and 6 bases at J, with 15 bases between the two ends. The CDR3 is CATSRDPGQGSNSPLHF. For the CDR3, the DNA is TGTGCCACCAGCAGAGACCCCGGCCAGGGATCTAATTCACCCCTCCACTTT.

The J gene is TRBJ2-7, the V gene TRBV6-5; tentative D call: TRBD2 (6 bases). This CDR3 comprises 15 residues. CDR1 is MNHEY, CDR2 SVGAGI, per germline. V was clipped by 7 bases and J by 2 bases, with 18 bases between them. As DNA, the CDR3 is TGTGCCAGCAATCCGGTTTTGGCGGGACCCTACGAGCAGTACTTC. Translation: CASNPVLAGPYEQYF.

About this clone itself: The identical CDR3 is also encoded by other nucleotide sequences in the sample. This chain links TRBV9 with TRBJ1-5; 9 nucleotides line up with TRBD1. The germline V gene has CDR1 SGDLS and CDR2 YYNGEE. V lost 0 bases to trimming and J lost 4 bases; unmatched junction nucleotides: 2. The CDR3 has 15 amino acids. The CDR3 DNA reads TGTGCCAGCAGCGTAGACGGACAGGGGAATCAGCCCCAGCATTTT. Translation: CASSVDGQGNQPQHF.

V and J are TRBV19 and TRBJ1-4, with 7 positions matching TRBD1. V lost 7 bases and J lost 0; bases outside the gene matches: 14. The CDR3 runs 18 residues. Germline V CDR1 and CDR2: LNHDA, SQIVND (reference sequence). CDR3 loop: CASTLNRGYPATNEKLFF. DNA of the CDR3: TGTGCCAGTACCCTAAACAGGGGCTATCCGGCAACTAATGAAAAACTGTTTTTT.

This chain links TRBV13 with TRBJ2-7; 7 nucleotides match TRBD1. Germline V lookup: CDR1 PRHDT, CDR2 FYEKMQ (reference sequence). J lost 3 bases, V lost 5 bases, and 16 bases had no gene match. This CDR3 is 17 amino acids long. This CDR3 reads CASSKTGRVNRLYEQYF. CDR3 DNA: TGTGCCAGCAGCAAGACAGGGCGGGTAAATAGGCTCTACGAGCAGTACTTC.

This chain joins TRBV6-5 and TRBJ2-7, with 7 bases fitting TRBD1. In germline, CDR1 is MNHEY, CDR2 SVGAGI. J was trimmed by 4 bases and V by 5 bases; bases with no gene match: 11. The CDR3 runs 15 residues. The CDR3 here is CASSLGQARRYEQYF. DNA for the CDR3: TGTGCCAGCAGTCTTGGACAGGCCCGGAGATACGAGCAGTACTTC.

The chain couples TRBV28 to TRBJ2-7; the match to TRBD1 covers 9 bases. This CDR3 comprises 14 residues. V shed 11 bases, J shed 2 bases, and the junction held 10 bases outside the gene matches. Germline V CDR1 and CDR2: MDHEN, SYDVKM. The CDR3 DNA reads TGTGCCGGCGGGCCGGGACAGGGCACCTACGAGCAGTACTTC. Translated: CAGGPGQGTYEQYF.

J is TRBJ2-2 and V is TRBV5-4; either TRBD1 or TRBD2 may fit D (6 bases each). V was shortened by 1 base and J by 4 bases, with 17 bases between the two germline ends. The CDR3 sequence is 17 residues long. The germline gives CDR1 SGHNT, CDR2 YYREEE (reference sequence). The chain's CDR3 is CASSLNGRGPGTGELFF. For the CDR3, the DNA is TGTGCCAGCAGCTTGAACGGCCGGGGGCCGGGCACCGGGGAGCTGTTTTTT.

The chain links TRBV11-3 to TRBJ2-7, with TRBD1 matching over 7 bases. The V and J ends lost 1 base and 5 bases, in that order; junction bases with no gene match: 2. CDR3 length equals 13 residues. Germline CDR1 is SGHNT and CDR2 is YENEEA. CDR3 DNA sequence: TGTGCCAGCAGCTTAGGAGGGACAGACGAGCAGTACTTC. Its protein is CASSLGGTDEQYF.